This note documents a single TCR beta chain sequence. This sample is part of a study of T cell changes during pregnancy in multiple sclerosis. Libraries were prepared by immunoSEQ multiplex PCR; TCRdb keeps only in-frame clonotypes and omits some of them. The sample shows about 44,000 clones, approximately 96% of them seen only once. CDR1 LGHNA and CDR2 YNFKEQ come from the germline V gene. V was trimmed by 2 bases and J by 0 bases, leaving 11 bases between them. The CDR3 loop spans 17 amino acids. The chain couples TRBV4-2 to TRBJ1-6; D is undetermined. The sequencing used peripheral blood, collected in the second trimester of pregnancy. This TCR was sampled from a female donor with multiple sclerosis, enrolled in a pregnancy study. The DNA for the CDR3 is TGTGCCAGCAGCCAATCTGAAAGGAGCTCCTATAATTCACCCCTCCACTTT. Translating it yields CASSQSERSSYNSPLHF.